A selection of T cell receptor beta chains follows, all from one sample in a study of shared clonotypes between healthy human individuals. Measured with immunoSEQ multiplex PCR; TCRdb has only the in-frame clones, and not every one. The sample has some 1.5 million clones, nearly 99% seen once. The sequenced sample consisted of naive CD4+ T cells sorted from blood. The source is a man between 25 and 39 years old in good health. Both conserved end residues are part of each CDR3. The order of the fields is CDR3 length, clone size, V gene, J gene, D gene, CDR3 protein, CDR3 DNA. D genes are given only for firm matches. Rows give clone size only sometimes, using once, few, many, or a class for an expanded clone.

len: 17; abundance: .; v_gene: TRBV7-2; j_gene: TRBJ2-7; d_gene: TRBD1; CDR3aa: CASSLGSGGFLTYEQYF; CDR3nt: TGTGCCAGCAGCTTAGGTTCAGGGGGCTTTCTTACCTACGAGCAGTACTTC
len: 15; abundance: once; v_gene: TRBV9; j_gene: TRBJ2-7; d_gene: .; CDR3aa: CASSVAFGGSDEQYF; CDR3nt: TGTGCCAGCAGCGTAGCTTTCGGGGGAAGCGACGAGCAGTACTTC
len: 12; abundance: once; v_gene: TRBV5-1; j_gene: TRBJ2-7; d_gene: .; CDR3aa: CASSYGGTEQYF; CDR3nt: TGCGCCAGCAGTTATGGGGGGACCGAGCAGTACTTC
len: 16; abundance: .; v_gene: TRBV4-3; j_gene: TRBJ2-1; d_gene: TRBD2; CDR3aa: CASSQEGVAGGNEQFF; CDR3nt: TGCGCCAGCAGCCAAGAAGGGGTAGCGGGAGGTAATGAGCAGTTCTTC
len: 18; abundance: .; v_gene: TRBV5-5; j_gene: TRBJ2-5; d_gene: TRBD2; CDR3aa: CASSLSVLAGTRQETQYF; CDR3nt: TGTGCCAGCAGCTTGAGCGTACTAGCGGGAACAAGACAAGAGACCCAGTACTTC
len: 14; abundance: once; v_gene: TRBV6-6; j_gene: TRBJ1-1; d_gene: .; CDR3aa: CASSPSGTGTEAFF; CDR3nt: TGTGCCAGCAGTCCATCAGGGACTGGAACTGAAGCTTTCTTT
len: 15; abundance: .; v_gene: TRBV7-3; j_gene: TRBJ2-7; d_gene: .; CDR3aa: CASSLSSPTAGEQYF; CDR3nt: TGTGCCAGCAGCTTAAGTAGCCCTACCGCGGGGGAGCAGTACTTC
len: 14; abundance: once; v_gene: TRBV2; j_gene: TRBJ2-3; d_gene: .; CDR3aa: CASSDIRESWTQYF; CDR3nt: TGTGCCAGCAGTGATATCCGGGAGTCGTGGACGCAGTATTTT
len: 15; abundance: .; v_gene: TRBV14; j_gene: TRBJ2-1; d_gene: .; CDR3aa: CASSLAHAPYNEQFF; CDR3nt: TGTGCCAGCAGCCTAGCTCATGCTCCCTACAATGAGCAGTTCTTC
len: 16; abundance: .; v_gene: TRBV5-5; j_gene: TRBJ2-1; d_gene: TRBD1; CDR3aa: CASSLWTGTAYNEQFF; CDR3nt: TGTGCCAGCAGCTTGTGGACAGGGACTGCATACAATGAGCAGTTCTTC
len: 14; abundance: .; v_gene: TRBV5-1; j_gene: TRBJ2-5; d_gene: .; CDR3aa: CASSLMGREETQYF; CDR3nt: TGCGCCAGCAGCTTGATGGGACGGGAAGAGACCCAGTACTTC
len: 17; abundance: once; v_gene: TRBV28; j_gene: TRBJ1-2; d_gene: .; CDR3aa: CASSPIISRGPYYGYTF; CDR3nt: TGTGCCAGCAGTCCAATAATTAGCCGGGGGCCGTACTATGGCTACACCTTC
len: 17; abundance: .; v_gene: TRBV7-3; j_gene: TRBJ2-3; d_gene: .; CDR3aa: CASSLTLGGTGTDTQYF; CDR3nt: TGTGCCAGCAGCTTAACCCTCGGCGGCACGGGAACAGATACGCAGTATTTT
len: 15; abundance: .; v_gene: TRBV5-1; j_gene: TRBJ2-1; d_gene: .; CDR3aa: CASSLASGSYNEQFF; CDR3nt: TGCGCCAGCAGCTTGGCCAGCGGCTCCTACAATGAGCAGTTCTTC
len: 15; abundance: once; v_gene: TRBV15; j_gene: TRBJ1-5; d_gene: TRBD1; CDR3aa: CATSRDLGGYQPQHF; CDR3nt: TGTGCCACCAGCAGAGATTTAGGGGGCTATCAGCCCCAGCATTTT
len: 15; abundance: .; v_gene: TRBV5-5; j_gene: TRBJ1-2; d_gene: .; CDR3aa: CASSLGPKGEGGYTF; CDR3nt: TGTGCCAGCAGCTTGGGTCCAAAAGGGGAGGGCGGCTACACCTTC
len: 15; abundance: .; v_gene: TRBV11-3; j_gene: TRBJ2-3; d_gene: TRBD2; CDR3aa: CASSLVAGSTDTQYF; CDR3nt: TGTGCCAGCAGCTTAGTAGCGGGGAGCACAGATACGCAGTATTTT
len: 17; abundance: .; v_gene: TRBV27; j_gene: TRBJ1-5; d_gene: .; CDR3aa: CASSFSGTPNGNQPQHF; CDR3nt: TGTGCCAGCAGTTTCTCCGGGACACCCAACGGCAATCAGCCCCAGCATTTT
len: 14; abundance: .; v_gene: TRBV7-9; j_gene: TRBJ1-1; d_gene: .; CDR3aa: CASSLGQANTEAFF; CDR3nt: TGTGCCAGCAGCTTAGGCCAGGCCAACACTGAAGCTTTCTTT
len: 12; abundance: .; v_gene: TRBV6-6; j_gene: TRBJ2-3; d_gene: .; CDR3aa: CGSGRDTDTQYF; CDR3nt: TGCGGTTCAGGCAGAGACACAGATACGCAGTATTTT